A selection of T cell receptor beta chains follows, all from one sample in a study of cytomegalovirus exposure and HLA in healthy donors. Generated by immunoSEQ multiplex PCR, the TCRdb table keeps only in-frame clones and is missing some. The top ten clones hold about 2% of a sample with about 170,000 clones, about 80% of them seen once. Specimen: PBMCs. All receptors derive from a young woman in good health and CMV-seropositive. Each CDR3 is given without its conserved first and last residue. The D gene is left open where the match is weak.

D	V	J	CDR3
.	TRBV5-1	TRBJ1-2	ASSLGGGAGGYT
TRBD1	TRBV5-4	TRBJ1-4	ASSSPGTGDEKLF
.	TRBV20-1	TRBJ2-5	SGGNQETQY
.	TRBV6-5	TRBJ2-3	ASSTGQRAQY
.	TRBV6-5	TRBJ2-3	ASSTRGSTDTQY
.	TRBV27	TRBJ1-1	ASSLIGEVPMNTEAF
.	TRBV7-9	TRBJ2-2	ASSLDDDLDGELF
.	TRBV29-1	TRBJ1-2	SGGDSSGYSYT
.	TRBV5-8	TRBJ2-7	ASSLAGGLSSYEQY
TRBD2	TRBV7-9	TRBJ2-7	ASSLKGLAEQY
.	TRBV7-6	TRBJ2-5	ASSLEETAQETQY
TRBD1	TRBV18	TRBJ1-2	ASSQDRGGYT
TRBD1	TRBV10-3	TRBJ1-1	ATRQGITEAF
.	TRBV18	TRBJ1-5	ASSPPPGNQPQH
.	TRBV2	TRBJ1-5	ASSANWGDNQPQH
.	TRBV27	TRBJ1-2	ASSFGRADYT
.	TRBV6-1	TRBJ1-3	ASSEPISGNTIY
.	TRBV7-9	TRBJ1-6	ASSLRGSGPLH
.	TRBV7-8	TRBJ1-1	ASTGGIRNTEAF
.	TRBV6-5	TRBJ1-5	ASSYSRGAQPQH
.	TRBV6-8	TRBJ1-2	ASSYSEKDGLRGYT
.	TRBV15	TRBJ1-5	ATSRGDGPPQH
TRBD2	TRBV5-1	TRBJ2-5	ASSSTGTTRRETQY
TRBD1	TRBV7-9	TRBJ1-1	ASSSTGDAEAF
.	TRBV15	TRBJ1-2	ATSRGGGFNSDGYT
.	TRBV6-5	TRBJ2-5	ASSSSHLTQETQY
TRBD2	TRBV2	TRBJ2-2	ASSDKLAGTGELF
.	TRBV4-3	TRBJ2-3	ASSQDSTDTQY
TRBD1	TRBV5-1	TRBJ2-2	ASSSSGTANTGELF
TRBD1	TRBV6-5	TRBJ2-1	ASSYLTTGHGNEQF
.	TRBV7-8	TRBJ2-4	ASSLAVRRPTLAKNIQY
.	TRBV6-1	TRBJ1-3	ASSESSRQPADTIY
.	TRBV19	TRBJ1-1	ASTTGRENTEAF
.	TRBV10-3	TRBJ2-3	ATGIADTDTQY
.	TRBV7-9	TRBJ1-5	ASSLALDNQPQH
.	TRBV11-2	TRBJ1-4	ASSLRLLNEKLF
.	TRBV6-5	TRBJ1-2	ASKTGGAGDYGYT
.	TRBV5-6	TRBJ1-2	ASSLRIQGRGYT
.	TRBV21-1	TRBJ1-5	ASSTRDTASNQPQH
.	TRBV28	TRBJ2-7	ASTSLDSFFYEQY
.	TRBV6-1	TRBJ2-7	ASSGTPRSYEQY
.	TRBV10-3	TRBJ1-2	AISDSTNSGVYGYT